These 10 T cell receptor beta chains were all obtained from the same sample, sequenced in a study of T cells after yellow fever vaccination. TCRdb analysed the 5' RACE reads with MiXCR anew, one entry per CDR3 protein. Here the sample spans hundreds of thousands of distinct CDR3 sequences, 13% being singletons. Sequencing was performed on PBMCs, taken on the day of the yellow fever booster vaccination. Every receptor here comes from a man aged 25 to 45 who received the YFV17D yellow fever vaccine.

Concerning this clonotype: Compared with germline, one end of the junction differs, possibly owing to a read error. The chain links TRBV20-1 to TRBJ2-2; TRBD2 matches 9 bases. The CDR3 is 16 amino acids. Germline CDR1 is DFQATT and CDR2 is SNEGSKA (reference sequence). CDR3 nucleotides: TGCTGTGCTAGAGATCTCGCGGGAGGGTCCACCGGGGAGCTGTTTTTT. It specifies CCARDLAGGSTGELFF.

This chain uses TRBV7-2 with TRBJ1-2, with 8 nucleotides matching TRBD1. J gave up 7 bases and V 4 bases, and 11 bases lay outside the gene matches. The germline V gene has CDR1 SGHTA and CDR2 FQGNSA. This CDR3 has 15 amino acids. CDR3 residues: CASSSARGRQVGYTF. CDR3 nucleotides: TGTGCCAGCAGCTCCGCCAGGGGGCGCCAAGTTGGCTACACCTTC.

The gene calls are TRBV20-1 and TRBJ2-1; 8 bases match TRBD2. Germline lookup yields CDR1 DFQATT and CDR2 SNEGSKA (reference sequence). The CDR3 is 11 residues long. In DNA form, the CDR3 reads TGCAGCGGGAGGGTCGGGACTCAGCAGTTCTTC. This sequence encodes CSGRVGTQQFF.

This clonotype was counted between two and nine times. The rearrangement uses TRBV7-6 and TRBJ2-5, with 7 bases identical to TRBD2. Trimming at V came to 1 base and at J to 6 bases, leaving 5 bases not matched to a gene. The CDR3 totals 14 residues. Per the germline V gene, CDR1 is SGHVS and CDR2 is FNYEAQ. The CDR3 loop is CASSLGGSGKTQYF. The CDR3 DNA is TGTGCCAGCAGCTTAGGCGGGAGCGGAAAGACCCAGTACTTC.

The rearrangement uses TRBV7-2 and TRBJ2-5; D perhaps matches TRBD1 (6 bases). Germline assignment: CDR1 SGHTA and CDR2 FQGNSA. Trimming took off 5 bases at V and 9 bases at J, with 10 bases between the two ends. The CDR3 has 11 residues. CDR3 sequence reads: CASSHGTPQYF. DNA of the CDR3: TGTGCCAGCAGCCACGGGACACCCCAGTACTTC.

V usage is TRBV4-3 and J usage is TRBJ1-4; 10 nucleotides align to TRBD1. The CDR3 has 14 amino acids. The V segment lost 6 bases and the J segment 7 bases; nucleotides outside the gene matches: 5. CDR1 is LGHNA and CDR2 is YSLEER in the germline V gene. The CDR3 sequence is CASSGGTGVEKLFF. The CDR3 nucleotides read TGCGCCAGCAGTGGCGGGACAGGGGTTGAAAAACTGTTTTTT.

This chain joins TRBV27 and TRBJ2-2, with D maybe TRBD1 (6 bases). The CDR3 totals 16 residues. The ends were cut back, 7 bases at V and 1 base at J, with 16 bases in the middle. Germline V gives CDR1 MNHEY, CDR2 SMNVEV (reference sequence). As DNA, the CDR3 is TGTGCCAGCACCCCGCCTGACAGGAAGAACACCGGGGAGCTGTTTTTT. Its protein product is CASTPPDRKNTGELFF.

This clonotype has a handful of counts. This rearrangement joins TRBV10-3 to TRBJ2-1; 8 bases agree with TRBD2. The V segment lost 8 bases and the J segment 7 bases; nucleotides outside the gene matches: 13. The CDR3 is 15 amino acids. Germline assignment: CDR1 ENHRY and CDR2 SYGVKD. The CDR3 DNA reads as TGTGCCATCTCCCTAGCGGGCCCCGGTCGGAATGAGCAGTTCTTC. It is translated as CAISLAGPGRNEQFF.

Regarding this clonotype: A junction boundary mismatches the germline segment, possibly from a read error. V usage is TRBV20-1 and J usage is TRBJ1-5; D unclear. From germline, CDR1 is DFQATT and CDR2 SNEGSKA (reference sequence). The CDR3 runs 12 residues. The chain's CDR3 is CSTSDTDLPQHF. In DNA, the CDR3 is TGCAGTACTAGTGATACCGATCTGCCCCAGCATTTT.

The chain links TRBV12-3 or TRBV12-4 to TRBJ1-2, with 12 bases identical to TRBD1. Unmatched junction bases numbered 6, after V lost 2 bases and J lost 8 bases. The CDR3 spans 15 residues. The CDR3 sequence is CASSLSGQGAQGYTF. The CDR3 DNA reads TGTGCCAGCAGTTTATCGGGACAGGGGGCGCAAGGCTACACCTTC.